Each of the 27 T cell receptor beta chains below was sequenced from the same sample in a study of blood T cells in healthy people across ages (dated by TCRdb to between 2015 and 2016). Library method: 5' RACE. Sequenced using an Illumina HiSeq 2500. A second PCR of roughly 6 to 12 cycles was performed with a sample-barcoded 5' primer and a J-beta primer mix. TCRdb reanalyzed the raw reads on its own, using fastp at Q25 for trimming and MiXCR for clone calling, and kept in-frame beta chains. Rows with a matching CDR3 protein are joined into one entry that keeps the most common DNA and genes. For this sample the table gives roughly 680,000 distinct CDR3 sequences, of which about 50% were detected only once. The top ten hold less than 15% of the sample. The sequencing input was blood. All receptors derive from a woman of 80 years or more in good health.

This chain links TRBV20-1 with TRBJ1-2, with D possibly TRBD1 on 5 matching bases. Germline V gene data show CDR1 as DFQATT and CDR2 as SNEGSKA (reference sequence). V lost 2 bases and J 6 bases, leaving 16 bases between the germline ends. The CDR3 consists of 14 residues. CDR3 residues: CSARSGGRGDGYTF. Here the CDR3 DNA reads TGCAGTGCTAGATCTGGGGGGAGGGGAGATGGCTACACCTTC.

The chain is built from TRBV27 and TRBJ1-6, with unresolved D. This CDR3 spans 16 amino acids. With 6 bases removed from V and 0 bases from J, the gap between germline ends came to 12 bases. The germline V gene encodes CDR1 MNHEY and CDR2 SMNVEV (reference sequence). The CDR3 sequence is CASRRRGSSYNSPLHF. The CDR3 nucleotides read TGTGCCAGCAGGCGTAGAGGGAGCTCCTATAATTCACCCCTCCACTTT.

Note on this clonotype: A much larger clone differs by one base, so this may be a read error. CDR3 in amino acids: CASSLTGGSYSEQYF. Here the CDR3 DNA reads TGTGCCAGCAGCCTTACAGGGGGGTCCTACAGTGAGCAGTACTTC. The chain combines TRBV6-6 with TRBJ2-1; TRBD1 matches at 8 bases. The J call may be in error: the DNA end matches TRBJ2-7 better. The CDR3 extends over 15 amino acids. CDR1 and CDR2 (germline): MNHNY, SVGAGI (reference sequence).

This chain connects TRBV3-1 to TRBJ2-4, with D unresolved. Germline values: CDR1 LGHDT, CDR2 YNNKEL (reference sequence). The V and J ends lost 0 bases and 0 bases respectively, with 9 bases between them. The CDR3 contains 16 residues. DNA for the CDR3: TGTGCCAGCAGCCAAGAAGAAAAGGTAGCCAAAAACATTCAGTACTTC. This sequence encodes CASSQEEKVAKNIQYF.

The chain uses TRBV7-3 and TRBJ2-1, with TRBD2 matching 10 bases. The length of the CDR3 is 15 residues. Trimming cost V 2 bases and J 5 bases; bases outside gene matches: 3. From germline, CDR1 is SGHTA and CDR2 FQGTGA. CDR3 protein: CASSLGGLANNEQFF. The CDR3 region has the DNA TGTGCCAGCAGCTTAGGGGGACTAGCGAACAATGAGCAGTTCTTC.

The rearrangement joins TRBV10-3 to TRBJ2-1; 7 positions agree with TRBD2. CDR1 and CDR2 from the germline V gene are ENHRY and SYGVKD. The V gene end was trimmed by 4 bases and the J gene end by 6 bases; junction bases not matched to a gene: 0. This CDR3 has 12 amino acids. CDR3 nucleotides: TGTGCCATCAGTGGGACTAGCAATGAGCAGTTCTTC. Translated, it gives CAISGTSNEQFF.

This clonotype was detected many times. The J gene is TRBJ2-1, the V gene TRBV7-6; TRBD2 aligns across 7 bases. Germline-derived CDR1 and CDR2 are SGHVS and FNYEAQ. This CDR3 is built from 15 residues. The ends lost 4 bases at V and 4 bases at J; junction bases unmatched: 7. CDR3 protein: CASSSRGTNYNEQFF. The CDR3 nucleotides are TGTGCCAGCAGCTCTCGAGGGACTAATTACAATGAGCAGTTCTTC.

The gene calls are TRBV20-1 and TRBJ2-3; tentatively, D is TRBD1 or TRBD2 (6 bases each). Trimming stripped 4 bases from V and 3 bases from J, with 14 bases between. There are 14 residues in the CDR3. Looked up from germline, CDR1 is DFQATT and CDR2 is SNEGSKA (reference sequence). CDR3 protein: CSAKRGVVTDTQYF. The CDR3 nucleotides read TGCAGTGCTAAGAGGGGGGTTGTAACAGATACGCAGTATTTT.

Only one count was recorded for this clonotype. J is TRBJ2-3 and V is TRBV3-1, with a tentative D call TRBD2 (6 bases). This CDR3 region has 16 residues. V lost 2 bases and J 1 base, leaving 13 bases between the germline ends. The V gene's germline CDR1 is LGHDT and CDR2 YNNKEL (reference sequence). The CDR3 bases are TGTGCCAGCAGCCAACAGCCGGGACTGCGCACAGATACGCAGTATTTT. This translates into CASSQQPGLRTDTQYF.

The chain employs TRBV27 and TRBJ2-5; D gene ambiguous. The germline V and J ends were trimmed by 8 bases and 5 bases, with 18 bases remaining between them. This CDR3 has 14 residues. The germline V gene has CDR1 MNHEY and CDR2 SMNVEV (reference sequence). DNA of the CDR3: TGTGCCAGCCGGTTAGCCATGTCTTTTGAGACCCAGTACTTC. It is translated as CASRLAMSFETQYF.

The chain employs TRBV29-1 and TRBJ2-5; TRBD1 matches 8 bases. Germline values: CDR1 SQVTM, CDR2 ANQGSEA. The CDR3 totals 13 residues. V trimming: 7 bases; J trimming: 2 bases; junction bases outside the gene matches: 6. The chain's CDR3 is CSAATGVQETQYF. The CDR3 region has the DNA TGCAGCGCTGCGACAGGGGTTCAAGAGACCCAGTACTTC.

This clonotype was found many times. CDR3 amino acids: CSATSSGGAYEQYF. The CDR3 nucleotides read TGCAGTGCGACGTCTAGCGGGGGGGCCTACGAGCAGTACTTC. The chain combines TRBV20-1 with TRBJ2-7; TRBD2 matches 12 bases. V was pared by 6 bases and J by 2 bases, with 5 bases of the junction left unmatched. The CDR3 spans 14 residues. Germline CDR1 DFQATT, CDR2 SNEGSKA (reference sequence).

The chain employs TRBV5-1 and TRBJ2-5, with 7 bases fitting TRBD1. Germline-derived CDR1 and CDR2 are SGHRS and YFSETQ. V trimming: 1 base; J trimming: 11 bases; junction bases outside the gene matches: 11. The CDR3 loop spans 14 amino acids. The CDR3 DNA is TGCGCCAGCAGCTTGCAGCCGGACAGGAGTATTCAGTACTTC. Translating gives CASSLQPDRSIQYF.

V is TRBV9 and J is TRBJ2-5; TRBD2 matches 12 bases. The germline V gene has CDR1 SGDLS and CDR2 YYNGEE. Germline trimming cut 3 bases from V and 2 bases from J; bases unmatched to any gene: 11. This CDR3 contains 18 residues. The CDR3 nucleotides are TGTGCCAGCAGCGGAGCGGGAACTAGCGGGGGGAAACAAGAGACCCAGTACTTC. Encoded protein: CASSGAGTSGGKQETQYF.

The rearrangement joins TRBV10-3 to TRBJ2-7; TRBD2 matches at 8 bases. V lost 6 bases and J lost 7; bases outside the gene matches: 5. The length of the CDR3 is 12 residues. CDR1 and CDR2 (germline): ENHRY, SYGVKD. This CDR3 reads CAISGGEGEQYF. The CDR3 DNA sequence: TGTGCCATCAGCGGGGGGGAGGGGGAGCAGTACTTC.

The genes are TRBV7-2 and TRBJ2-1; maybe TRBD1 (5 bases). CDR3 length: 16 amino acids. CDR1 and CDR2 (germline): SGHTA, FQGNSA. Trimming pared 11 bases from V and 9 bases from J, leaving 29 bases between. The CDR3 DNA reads TGTGCCGAAGCAGCTGGAAAGGGCAGGGTCTTCAGTGAGCAGTTCTTC. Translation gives CAEAAGKGRVFSEQFF. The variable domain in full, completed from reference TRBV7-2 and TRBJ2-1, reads GAGVSQSPSNKVTEKGKDVELRCDPISGHTALYWYRQSLGQGLEFLIYFQGNSAPDKSGLPSDRFSAERTGGSVSTLTIQRTQQEDSAVYLCAEAAGKGRVFSEQFFGPGTRLTVL.

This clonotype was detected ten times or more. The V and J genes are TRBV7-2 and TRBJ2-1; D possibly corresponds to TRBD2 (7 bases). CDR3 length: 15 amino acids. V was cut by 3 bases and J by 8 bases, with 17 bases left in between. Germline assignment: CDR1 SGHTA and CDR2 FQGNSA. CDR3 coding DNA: TGTGCCAGCAGCTTTCAAGGGGGGGCCTTTGATGAGCAGTTCTTC. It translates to CASSFQGGAFDEQFF.

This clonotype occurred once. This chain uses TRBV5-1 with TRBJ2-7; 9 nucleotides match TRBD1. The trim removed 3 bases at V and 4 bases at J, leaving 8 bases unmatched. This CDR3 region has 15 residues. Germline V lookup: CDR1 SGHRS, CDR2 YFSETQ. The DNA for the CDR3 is TGCGCCAGCAGCTACAGGACAGGGGAAACGTACGAGCAGTACTTC. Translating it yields CASSYRTGETYEQYF.

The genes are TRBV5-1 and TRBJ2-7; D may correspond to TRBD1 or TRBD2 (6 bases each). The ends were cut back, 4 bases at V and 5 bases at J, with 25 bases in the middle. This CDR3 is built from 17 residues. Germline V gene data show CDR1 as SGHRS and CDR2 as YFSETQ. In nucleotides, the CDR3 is TGCGCCAGCAGCCTACCCGGAGGAGGGGGAAACAGGAACGAGCAGTACTTC. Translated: CASSLPGGGGNRNEQYF.

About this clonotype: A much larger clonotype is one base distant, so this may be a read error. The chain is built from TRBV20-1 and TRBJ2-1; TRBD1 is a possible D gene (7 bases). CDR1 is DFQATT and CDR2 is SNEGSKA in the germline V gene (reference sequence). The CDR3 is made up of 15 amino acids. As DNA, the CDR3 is TGCAGTGCTGCTGGAGGGGGAGACAGGGACAATGGGCAGTTCTTC. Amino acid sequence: CSAAGGGDRDNGQFF.

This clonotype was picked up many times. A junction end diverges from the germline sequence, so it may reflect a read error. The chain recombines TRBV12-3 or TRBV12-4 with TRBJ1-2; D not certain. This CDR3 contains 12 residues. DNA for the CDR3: TGTGTCAGCAGCTCTGGCCCCTATGGCTACACCTTC. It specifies CVSSSGPYGYTF.

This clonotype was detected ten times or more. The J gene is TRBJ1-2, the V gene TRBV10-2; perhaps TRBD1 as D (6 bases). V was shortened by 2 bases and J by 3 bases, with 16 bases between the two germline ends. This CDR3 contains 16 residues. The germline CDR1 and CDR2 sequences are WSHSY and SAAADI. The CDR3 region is CASSESLEGEDYGYTF. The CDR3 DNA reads TGCGCCAGCAGTGAGAGTCTGGAGGGGGAGGACTATGGCTACACCTTC.

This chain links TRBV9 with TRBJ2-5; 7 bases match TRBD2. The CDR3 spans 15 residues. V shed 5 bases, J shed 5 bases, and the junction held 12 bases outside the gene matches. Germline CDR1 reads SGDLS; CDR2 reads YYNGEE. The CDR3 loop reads CASSVSGTLGETQYF. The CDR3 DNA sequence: TGTGCCAGCAGTGTGAGCGGGACCCTGGGGGAGACCCAGTACTTC.

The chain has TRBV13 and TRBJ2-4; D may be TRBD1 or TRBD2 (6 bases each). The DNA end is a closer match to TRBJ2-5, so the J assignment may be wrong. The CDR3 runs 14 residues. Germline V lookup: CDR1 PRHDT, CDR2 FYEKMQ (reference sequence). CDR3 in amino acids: CASRGWGAQETQYF. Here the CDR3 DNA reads TGTGCCAGCAGGGGCTGGGGGGCCCAAGAGACCCAGTACTTC.

Here the CDR3 DNA reads TGTGCCACCAGCAGAGATATGCCTAGCGGGGGCACAGATACGCAGTATTTT. Translation gives CATSRDMPSGGTDTQYF. This chain connects TRBV15 to TRBJ2-3; 9 nucleotides line up with TRBD2. The J segment lost 1 base and the V segment lost 0 bases, leaving 5 bases of the junction unmatched. Germline CDR1 LNHNV, CDR2 YYDKDF (reference sequence). The CDR3 totals 17 residues.

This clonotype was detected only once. The CDR3 is CASTLWGGSNTGELFF. In DNA form, the CDR3 reads TGTGCCAGCACCCTCTGGGGAGGCTCGAACACCGGGGAGCTGTTTTTT. The rearrangement uses TRBV28 and TRBJ2-2; D is perhaps TRBD2 (6 bases). The CDR3 consists of 16 residues. V was trimmed by 7 bases and J by 0 bases, leaving 15 bases between them. Germline V gene sequence: CDR1 MDHEN, CDR2 SYDVKM.

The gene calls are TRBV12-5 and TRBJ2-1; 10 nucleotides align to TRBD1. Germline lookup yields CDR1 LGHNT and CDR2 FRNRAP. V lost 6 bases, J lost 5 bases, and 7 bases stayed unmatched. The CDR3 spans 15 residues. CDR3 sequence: CASGPGQGVDNEQFF. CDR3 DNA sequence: TGTGCTAGTGGCCCTGGACAGGGGGTGGACAATGAGCAGTTCTTC.